A selection of T cell receptor beta chains follows, all from one sample in a study of T cell repertoires in cytomegalovirus infection. Each CDR3 protein gets one entry after TCRdb re-called the reads with MiXCR. The sample has 300,000 to 450,000 distinct CDR3 sequences, approximately 18% seen once. The sample was PBMCs. These TCRs come from a human donor in good health (CMV status not recorded). Some clones in this sample may be carry-over from other donors' samples. Each CDR3 is given without its conserved first and last residue. Some rows mark clone size as missing; the rest say once, few, many or name a class of expanded clone.

j_call	v_call	clone_size	cdr3_aa
TRBJ1-1	TRBV7-9	few	ASSLDTGETEAF
TRBJ1-1	TRBV5-4	-	ASGKQQRGVTEAF
TRBJ2-6	TRBV7-2	many	ASSWRQGAGANVLT
TRBJ1-2	TRBV7-2	many	ASSEVGGADYGYT
TRBJ2-1	TRBV9	-	ASSPGGGSGRRNEQF
TRBJ2-3	TRBV7-2	many	ASSLGSASTAQY
TRBJ2-1	TRBV7-8	many	ASSSGAGAFNEQF
TRBJ2-1	TRBV7-8	many	ASSLEGVGYNEQF
TRBJ1-6	TRBV7-8	many	ASSLGWRSPLH
TRBJ2-7	TRBV4-2	few	ASSPHGGTEYEQY
TRBJ1-5	TRBV7-2	-	ASSFYAGGSNQPQH
TRBJ2-5	TRBV18	few	ASSPLDLQETQY
TRBJ1-1	TRBV2	-	ASRGTLDTEAF
TRBJ2-3	TRBV19	many	ASTAGVLAGNTQY
TRBJ1-1	TRBV7-9	many	ASSPSDRPNTEAF
TRBJ2-1	TRBV3-1	-	ASSQASGGSYNEQF
TRBJ1-1	TRBV12-3/TRBV12-4	-	ASSLLATDWTEAF
TRBJ1-5	TRBV30	few	AWSFHKNSNQPQH
TRBJ2-7	TRBV7-9	few	ASNLAGVSYEQY
TRBJ2-1	TRBV7-2	many	ASSSSSGARGAYEQF
TRBJ1-6	TRBV7-2	many	ASSPHGENSPLH
TRBJ2-7	TRBV27	-	ASSPSPGQLYEQY
TRBJ1-1	TRBV20-1	few	QTTGVNTEAF
TRBJ2-3	TRBV7-2	many	ASSVTRDTDTQY
TRBJ1-5	TRBV24-1	few	ATSDFWVIGNQPQH
TRBJ2-1	TRBV11-2	few	ASTPPTGLVYEQF
TRBJ2-7	TRBV7-2	many	ASSPRQKLGQY
TRBJ2-3	TRBV5-6	-	ASSLRRGAYTDTQY
TRBJ2-1	TRBV7-3	-	ASSLYRGSSYNEQF
TRBJ2-7	TRBV12-5	few	AKPSPGEYEQY
TRBJ1-5	TRBV15	-	ATSREMSQDQPQH
TRBJ2-1	TRBV20-1	-	SARNIAGNSEQF